The 25 T cell receptor beta chains below were found in one sample sequenced in a study of shared clonotypes between healthy human individuals. The repertoire was sequenced with immunoSEQ multiplex PCR; TCRdb's copy has only in-frame clones and lacks some. The sample has about 1.1 million clones; about four fifths are singletons. Sequencing was done on a sample of memory CD4+ T cells from PBMCs. Subset given: CD45RA-negative fraction. The receptors were sampled from a man between 18 and 29 years old in good health. Some clones in this sample may be carry-over from other donors' samples.

Concerning this clone itself: A read error is the likely source, as a far larger clone sits one nucleotide away. The chain recombines TRBV7-9 with TRBJ1-1; the D gene is possibly TRBD1 (5 bases). Deletions cut 8 bases from V and 3 bases from J, with 16 bases between. This CDR3 spans 14 amino acids. Germline V gene sequence: CDR1 SEHNR, CDR2 FQNEAQ (reference sequence). CDR3: CASGSTGGHTEAFF. CDR3 nucleotide sequence: TGTGCCAGCGGCTCAACCGGGGGACACACTGAAGCTTTCTTT.

Many counts were recorded for this clone. Other nucleotide sequences from this sample produce the same CDR3. V and J are TRBV28 and TRBJ1-1, with 8 nucleotides matching TRBD1. The CDR3 covers 14 residues. J lost 1 base, V lost 2 bases, and 0 bases had no gene match. CDR1 MDHEN and CDR2 SYDVKM come from the germline V gene. CDR3 residues: CASSLTGGNTEAFF. The CDR3 DNA is TGTGCCAGCAGTTTAACAGGGGGGAACACTGAAGCTTTCTTT.

The chain joins TRBV9 to TRBJ2-3; the match to TRBD1 covers 7 bases. The CDR3 has 16 amino acids. V lost 5 bases to trimming and J lost 0 bases; unmatched junction nucleotides: 9. Germline CDR1 is SGDLS and CDR2 is YYNGEE. The CDR3 nucleotides are TGTGCCAGCAGTATCACAGGGGACCCGAGCACAGATACGCAGTATTTT. It encodes CASSITGDPSTDTQYF.

This sequence joins TRBV25-1 and TRBJ2-1; 11 nucleotides align to TRBD2. In germline, CDR1 is MGHDK, CDR2 SYGVNS. The CDR3 totals 15 residues. V gave up 8 bases and J gave up 5 bases; unmatched junction bases: 8. In DNA, the CDR3 is TGTGCCAGCGGGGGGGGGACTAGCGGAAACAATGAGCAGTTCTTC. It yields the protein CASGGGTSGNNEQFF.

This chain connects TRBV2 to TRBJ2-1; 8 positions match TRBD2. Germline trimming cut 7 bases from V and 6 bases from J; bases unmatched to any gene: 8. Germline V gene data show CDR1 as SNHLY and CDR2 as FYNNEI. The CDR3 extends over 14 amino acids. DNA of the CDR3: TGTGCCAGCAAAGAACTAGCGGACCTCAATGAGCAGTTCTTC. This gives the protein CASKELADLNEQFF.

V gene TRBV28 combines with J gene TRBJ1-3, with D unclear. Germline CDR1 MDHEN, CDR2 SYDVKM. The CDR3 has 15 amino acids. V shed 5 bases and J shed 5 bases, with 16 bases lying between them. The CDR3 reads CASSLTPGLRNTIYF. CDR3 in DNA: TGTGCCAGCAGTCTTACACCAGGTTTGAGAAACACCATATATTTT.

The chain is built from TRBV30 and TRBJ2-3; no clear D. The germline gives CDR1 GTSNPN, CDR2 SVGIG (reference sequence). CDR3 length: 12 residues. V was clipped by 2 bases and J by 7 bases, with 10 bases between them. Here the CDR3 reads CAWSPSSYTQYF. The CDR3, as DNA: TGTGCCTGGAGTCCTTCTAGTTATACGCAGTATTTT.

V usage is TRBV5-1 and J usage is TRBJ2-3; D remains ambiguous. Germline V gene lookup returns CDR1 SGHRS and CDR2 YFSETQ. The V gene lost 4 bases and the J gene lost 1 base, with 16 bases spanning the gap. The CDR3 is 16 residues long. The CDR3 DNA reads TGCGCCAGCAGCGTTGCGAGAAGCTCGGGCACAGATACGCAGTATTTT. This encodes CASSVARSSGTDTQYF.

The chain's CDR3 is CASSQSYSGNTIYF. The CDR3 DNA sequence: TGTGCCAGCAGCCAAAGTTACTCTGGAAACACCATATATTTT. The chain employs TRBV5-4 and TRBJ1-3; no clear D. This CDR3 region has 14 residues. The germline CDR1 and CDR2 sequences are SGHNT and YYREEE (reference sequence). V dropped 4 bases and J dropped 0 bases, with 8 bases sitting between them.

The V gene is TRBV29-1, the J gene TRBJ2-1, with 8 bases fitting TRBD1. The V gene end was trimmed by 7 bases and the J gene end by 8 bases; junction bases not matched to a gene: 4. This CDR3 spans 11 amino acids. CDR1 and CDR2 (germline): SQVTM, ANQGSEA. CDR3 bases: TGCAGCGCCGACAGGGGAGATGAGCAGTTCTTC. This codes for CSADRGDEQFF.

This clone has ten or more counts. The chain employs TRBV6-6 and TRBJ2-1; unclear D gene. From germline, CDR1 is MNHNY and CDR2 SVGAGI (reference sequence). This CDR3 contains 14 residues. V was cut by 2 bases and J by 7 bases, with 12 bases left in between. The CDR3 here is CASSYGGSRNEQFF. For the CDR3, the DNA is TGTGCCAGCAGTTACGGCGGCAGCCGAAATGAGCAGTTCTTC.

The V call is TRBV19, the J call TRBJ2-6, with D unresolved. CDR3 length equals 15 residues. V lost 0 bases to trimming and J lost 1 base, with 4 bases between them. Germline V gene sequence: CDR1 LNHDA, CDR2 SQIVND (reference sequence). For the CDR3, the DNA is TGTGCCAGTAGTATAGACTGGTCTGGGGCCAACGTCCTGACTTTC. Translation: CASSIDWSGANVLTF.

The rearrangement joins TRBV7-2 to TRBJ1-2, with D maybe TRBD1 (5 bases). Germline V CDR1 and CDR2: SGHTA, FQGNSA. With 5 bases removed from V and 4 bases from J, the gap between germline ends came to 8 bases. This CDR3 has 12 residues. The CDR3 loop reads CASSRDSYGYTF. The CDR3 region has the DNA TGTGCCAGCAGCCGTGACAGCTATGGCTACACCTTC.

V usage is TRBV19 and J usage is TRBJ2-4, with 7 bases fitting TRBD2. Per germline, CDR1 LNHDA and CDR2 SQIVND (reference sequence). The CDR3 has 13 residues. The V segment lost 4 bases and the J segment 6 bases; nucleotides outside the gene matches: 3. The CDR3 reads CASSTTSRNIQYF. CDR3 nucleotide sequence: TGTGCCAGTAGTACGACTAGCAGAAACATTCAGTACTTC.

This clone has a count of ten or more. Other nucleotide sequences from this sample produce the same CDR3. The rearrangement links TRBV27 to TRBJ1-4; a possible D gene is TRBD1 (5 bases). Trimming stripped 4 bases from V and 8 bases from J, with 11 bases between. Germline V gene sequence: CDR1 MNHEY, CDR2 SMNVEV (reference sequence). This CDR3 contains 13 residues. The DNA of the CDR3 is TGTGCCAGCAGTTGGCAGGGCGACGAAAAACTGTTTTTT. It codes for CASSWQGDEKLFF.

CDR3: CASSIWLFSPGETQYF. The DNA of the CDR3 is TGTGCCAGTAGTATTTGGTTGTTCAGTCCGGGGGAGACCCAGTACTTC. The chain couples TRBV19 to TRBJ2-5, with a weak D call TRBD2 (5 bases). CDR3 length: 16 amino acids. V shed 3 bases and J shed 5 bases, with 19 bases lying between them. CDR1 and CDR2 (germline): LNHDA, SQIVND (reference sequence).

This clone appeared a single time. The rearrangement joins TRBV9 to TRBJ2-5, with no clear D. Germline CDR1 SGDLS, CDR2 YYNGEE. The CDR3 contains 14 residues. V lost 1 base and J lost 2, with 9 bases in between. This chain's CDR3 is CASSVKVSQETQYF. The CDR3 DNA reads as TGTGCCAGCAGCGTAAAAGTGAGTCAAGAGACCCAGTACTTC.

This clone was observed a single time. The rearrangement links TRBV14 to TRBJ2-5; D unresolved. The V end was cut by 1 base, the J end by 9 bases, with 15 bases between. The V gene's germline CDR1 is SGHDN and CDR2 FVKESK. The CDR3 runs 14 residues. The CDR3 region has the DNA TGTGCCAGCAGCCAAGCTCATATCCCATGGCCCCAGTACTTC. Amino acid sequence: CASSQAHIPWPQYF.

The rearrangement uses TRBV29-1 and TRBJ2-6; D is uncertain. Germline values: CDR1 SQVTM, CDR2 ANQGSEA. This CDR3 contains 13 residues. The V end was cut by 4 bases, the J end by 1 base, with 5 bases between. The CDR3 loop reads CSVARSGANVLTF. CDR3 DNA: TGCAGCGTTGCAAGGTCTGGGGCCAACGTCCTGACTTTC.

The CDR3 reads CASSSPRQGSTEAFF. Written as DNA, the CDR3 is TGTGCCAGCAGTTCCCCCCGACAGGGGTCCACTGAAGCTTTCTTT. The chain carries TRBV28 and TRBJ1-1; TRBD1 matches 8 bases. In germline, CDR1 is MDHEN, CDR2 SYDVKM. The CDR3 contains 15 residues. V was clipped by 4 bases and J by 4 bases; unmatched bases: 8.

The chain has TRBV5-1 and TRBJ1-1; 8 bases agree with TRBD1. This CDR3 region has 15 residues. The V and J ends lost 0 bases and 1 base, in that order; junction bases with no gene match: 2. Per the germline V gene, CDR1 is SGHRS and CDR2 is YFSETQ. The CDR3 reads CASSLGGTGNTEAFF. The CDR3 coding sequence is TGCGCCAGCAGCTTGGGCGGGACAGGGAACACTGAAGCTTTCTTT.

Comment on this clone: With only one base between it and a far larger clone, this is likely a read error. The chain carries TRBV2 and TRBJ2-1; D may correspond to TRBD1 or TRBD2 (5 bases each). From germline, CDR1 is SNHLY and CDR2 FYNNEI. There are 13 residues in the CDR3. The V end lost 7 bases, the J end lost 3 bases, and 10 bases lay between the germline ends. The CDR3 region has the DNA TGTGCCAGCATAGGGACCAACTACAATGAGCAGTTCTTC. It yields the protein CASIGTNYNEQFF.

The chain has TRBV6-5 and TRBJ1-2; the D is unclear. Germline-derived CDR1 and CDR2 are MNHEY and SVGAGI. The CDR3 runs 13 residues. Trimming pared 5 bases from V and 3 bases from J, leaving 10 bases between. For the CDR3, the DNA is TGTGCCAGCAGTCCCTGGACGGACTATGGCTACACCTTC. Protein sequence: CASSPWTDYGYTF.

The gene calls are TRBV18 and TRBJ2-7, with D perhaps TRBD2 (6 bases). Germline V gives CDR1 KGHSH, CDR2 LQKENI. V was clipped by 2 bases and J by 4 bases, with 12 bases between them. This CDR3 contains 14 residues. The DNA for the CDR3 is TGTGCCAGCTCACCAGCGGCGGGGCCGTACGAGCAGTACTTC. This gives the protein CASSPAAGPYEQYF.

V and J are TRBV6-6 and TRBJ2-7; 8 nucleotides agree with TRBD1. The CDR3 is 12 residues long. CDR1 and CDR2 (germline): MNHNY, SVGAGI (reference sequence). The V segment lost 8 bases and the J segment 3 bases; nucleotides outside the gene matches: 3. CDR3 protein: CASLDRDYEQYF. In DNA form, the CDR3 reads TGTGCCAGCCTGGACAGGGACTACGAGCAGTACTTC.